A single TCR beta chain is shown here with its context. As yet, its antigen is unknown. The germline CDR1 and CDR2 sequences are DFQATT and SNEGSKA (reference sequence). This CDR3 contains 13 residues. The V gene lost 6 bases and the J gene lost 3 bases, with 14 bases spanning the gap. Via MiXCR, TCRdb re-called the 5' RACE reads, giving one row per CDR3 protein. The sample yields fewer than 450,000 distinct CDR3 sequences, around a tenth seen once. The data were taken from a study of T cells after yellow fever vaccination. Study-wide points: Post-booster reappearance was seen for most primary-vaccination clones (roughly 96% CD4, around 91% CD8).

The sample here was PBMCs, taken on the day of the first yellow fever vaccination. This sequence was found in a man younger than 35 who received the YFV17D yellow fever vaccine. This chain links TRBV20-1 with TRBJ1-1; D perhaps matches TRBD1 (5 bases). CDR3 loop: CSAPAGFYTEAFF. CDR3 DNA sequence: TGCAGTGCCCCAGCAGGGTTCTACACTGAAGCTTTCTTT.